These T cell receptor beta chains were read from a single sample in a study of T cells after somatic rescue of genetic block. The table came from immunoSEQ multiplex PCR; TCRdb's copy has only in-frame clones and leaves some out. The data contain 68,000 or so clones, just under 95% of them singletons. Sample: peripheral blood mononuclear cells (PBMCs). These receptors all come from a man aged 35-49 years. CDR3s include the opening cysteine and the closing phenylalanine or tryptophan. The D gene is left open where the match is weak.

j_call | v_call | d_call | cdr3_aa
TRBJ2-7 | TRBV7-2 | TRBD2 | CASSAQTSGFSYEQYF
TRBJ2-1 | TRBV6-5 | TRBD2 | CASTTRLAVFNEQFF
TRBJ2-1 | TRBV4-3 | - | CASSQRTYNEQFF
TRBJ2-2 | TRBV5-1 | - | CASSRNRVRTGELFF
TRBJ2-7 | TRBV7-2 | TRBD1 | CASSRTGGGNEQYF
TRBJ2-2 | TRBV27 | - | CASRGQTNTGELFF
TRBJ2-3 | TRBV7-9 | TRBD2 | CASRLQAGVFLDTQYF
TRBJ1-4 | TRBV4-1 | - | CASSQIQGFNEKLFF
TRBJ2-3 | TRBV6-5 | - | CASRGTDTQYF
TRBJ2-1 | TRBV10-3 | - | CAIRDLASSSYNEQFF
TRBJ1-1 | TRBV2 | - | CASSERGLTEAFF
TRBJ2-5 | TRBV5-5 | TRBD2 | CASSQEPGLAGETQYF
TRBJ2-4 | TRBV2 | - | CASSETRGNIQYF
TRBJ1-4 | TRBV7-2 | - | CASSPNVGKLFF
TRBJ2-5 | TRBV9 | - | CASSVGQGETQYF
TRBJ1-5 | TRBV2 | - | CASSVQQAPQHF
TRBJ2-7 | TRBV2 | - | CASRKQEVSEQYF
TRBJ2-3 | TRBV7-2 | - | CASRRGGKASTDTQYF
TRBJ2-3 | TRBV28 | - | CASSLLSPGQGGQYF
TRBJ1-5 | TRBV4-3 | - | CASSQFRSHSNQPQHF
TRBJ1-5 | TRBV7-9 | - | CASSLNFNQPQHF
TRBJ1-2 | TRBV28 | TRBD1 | CASRTGNRGYTF
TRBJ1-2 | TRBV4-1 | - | CASSQRVTEEIPGYTF
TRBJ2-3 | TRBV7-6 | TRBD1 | CASSLNLGGSDTQYF